Listed below are T cell receptor beta chains from one sample, sequenced in a study of cytomegalovirus exposure and HLA in healthy donors. Method: immunoSEQ multiplex PCR; TCRdb's copy keeps in-frame clones and lacks some. The sample records hundreds of thousands of clones, roughly 90% being singletons. The specimen was PBMCs. The receptors were sampled from a young woman in good health and CMV-seronegative. Both conserved end residues are part of each CDR3. D genes are given only for firm matches. Part of the rows lack a size; the others show once, few, many or a class for expanded clones.

>15|.|TRBJ2-7|TRBV7-9|.
TGTGCCAGCAGCCCGAGGTCCGTATCCTCCTACGAGCAGTACTTC
CASSPRSVSSYEQYF
>14|.|TRBJ2-1|TRBV13|TRBD2
TGTGCCAGCAGCTTACTAGCGGCCTACAATGAGCAGTTCTTC
CASSLLAAYNEQFF
>12|.|TRBJ2-1|TRBV10-2|.
TGCGCCAGCAAGCAGGGGCGCAATGAGCAGTTCTTC
CASKQGRNEQFF
>15|.|TRBJ2-1|TRBV28|.
TGTGCCAGCAGCCCCTCGCCGAGTTCCTACAATGAGCAGTTCTTC
CASSPSPSSYNEQFF
>14|.|TRBJ1-5|TRBV28|.
TGTGCCAGCAGTTTCCCAGGGAGCAATCAGCCCCAGCATTTT
CASSFPGSNQPQHF
>11|.|TRBJ1-1|TRBV9|.
TGTGCCAGCAGCGGGAGAAGTGGCGCTTTCTTT
CASSGRSGAFF
>11|.|TRBJ1-2|TRBV20-1|.
TGCAGTGCTAGTGGGCTTCATGGCTACACCTTC
CSASGLHGYTF
>14|.|TRBJ1-1|TRBV28|TRBD1
TGTGCCAGCAGCAGGGGGATGGTCGGCATTTGGGGTTTCTTT
CASSRGMVGIWGFF
>16|.|TRBJ1-1|TRBV4-1|.
TGCGCCAGCAGCCTCAGACAGGCGGGGGATAGCACTGAAGCTTTCTTT
CASSLRQAGDSTEAFF
>11|.|TRBJ2-1|TRBV6-5|.
TGTGCCGGGGGCTGGGCCCATGAGCAGTTCTTC
CAGGWAHEQFF
>14|.|TRBJ1-4|TRBV2|TRBD1
TGTGCCAGCAGTGAACGACAGGGCGGTGAAAAACTGTTTTTT
CASSERQGGEKLFF
>17|.|TRBJ2-1|TRBV9|TRBD2
TGTGCCAGCAGCGTAGATAGGCGGGAGGGAGGGGTCAATGAGCAGTTCTTC
CASSVDRREGGVNEQFF
>15|.|TRBJ2-1|TRBV4-3|TRBD2
TGCGCCAGCAGCCAAAGCGGGAGCTCCTACAATGAGCAGTTCTTC
CASSQSGSSYNEQFF
>15|.|TRBJ2-7|TRBV28|.
TGTGCCAGCAGTTTGTCCAGAGACTATACCTACGAGCAGTACTTC
CASSLSRDYTYEQYF
>22|.|TRBJ2-1|TRBV15|TRBD2
TGTGCCACCAGCAGAGATAAGGGTCCCGGACGTAGACTAGCGGTCCCCTACAATGAGCAGTTCTTC
CATSRDKGPGRRLAVPYNEQFF
>12|.|TRBJ1-3|TRBV9|.
TGTGCCAGCACCCCCGGGGGGAACACCATATATTTT
CASTPGGNTIYF
>12|few|TRBJ2-1|TRBV10-1|.
TGCGCCAGCAGCTCTAGTGTGGCTGAGCAGTTCTTC
CASSSSVAEQFF
>16|.|TRBJ2-7|TRBV2|.
TGTGCCAGCAGCCCCAAAGGGGTACTAATCACTCACGAGCAGTACTTC
CASSPKGVLITHEQYF
>16|.|TRBJ2-3|TRBV11-3|TRBD2
TGTGCCAGCCGTCCGGGACTAGCGGGAAACACAGATACGCAGTATTTT
CASRPGLAGNTDTQYF
>14|few|TRBJ2-7|TRBV28|TRBD1
TGTGCCAGCAGACGTGACAGGGAGATCGACGAGCAGTACTTC
CASRRDREIDEQYF
>13|.|TRBJ1-2|TRBV28|TRBD1
TGTGCCAGCAGTACCCGGACAGGGGGCGTCTACACCTTC
CASSTRTGGVYTF
>12|.|TRBJ2-1|TRBV19|.
TGTGCCAGCGCCCCGGGGGTCAGTGAGCAGTTCTTC
CASAPGVSEQFF
>18|once|TRBJ2-1|TRBV18|.
TGTGCCAGCTCACCAAGTAGCGGTCAAAGGTGGCCCTACAATGAGCAGTTCTTC
CASSPSSGQRWPYNEQFF
>15|.|TRBJ2-7|TRBV28|.
TGTGCCAGCAGTTTACCCCAAACTGACTACTACGAGCAGTACTTC
CASSLPQTDYYEQYF
>13|.|TRBJ2-2|TRBV30|.
TGTGCCTGGAGTCTCGGTGGTACCGGGGAGCTGTTTTTT
CAWSLGGTGELFF
>13|.|TRBJ1-1|TRBV2|TRBD1
TGTGCCAGCAGTGACAGGACAGGCACTGAAGCTTTCTTT
CASSDRTGTEAFF
>15|.|TRBJ1-2|TRBV4-2|.
TGTGCCAGCAGCCAAGACCGAAGATCAGAATATGGCTACACCTTC
CASSQDRRSEYGYTF
>15|.|TRBJ2-7|TRBV19|.
TGTGCCAGCTCGACGCACGGGGATAGCTCCTACGAGCAGTACTTC
CASSTHGDSSYEQYF
>17|once|TRBJ2-1|TRBV7-6|.
TGTGCCAGCAGCCCCCAGAGGGGCGGGAACTCCTACAATGAGCAGTTCTTC
CASSPQRGGNSYNEQFF
>14|.|TRBJ1-6|TRBV19|.
TGTGCCAGTAGTATTGGGGGCGGGAGTTCACCCCTCCACTTT
CASSIGGGSSPLHF
>14|.|TRBJ1-1|TRBV5-6|.
TGTGCCAGCAATAATCTAGGAGTCATGACTGAAGCTTTCTTT
CASNNLGVMTEAFF
>14|.|TRBJ2-7|TRBV27|TRBD2
TGTGCCAGCAGTTCTAGCGGGAGTGGGTACGAGCAGTACTTC
CASSSSGSGYEQYF
>15|.|TRBJ1-6|TRBV7-2|.
TGTGCCAGCAGCTTTTCCCGGGGTCCAAATTCACCCCTCCACTTT
CASSFSRGPNSPLHF
>15|.|TRBJ2-1|TRBV27|TRBD2
TGTGCCAGCAGTCCTCGGACTAGCGGGAGGAGTGAGCAGTTCTTC
CASSPRTSGRSEQFF
>16|.|TRBJ2-7|TRBV2|TRBD1
TGTGCCAGCAGTGAGCCGGGACAGGGTGCGTCCTACGAGCAGTACTTC
CASSEPGQGASYEQYF
>17|.|TRBJ2-5|TRBV7-7|TRBD2
TGTGCCAGCAGCTTAGCTGGGCCTAGCGGGCTGGGAGAGACCCAGTACTTC
CASSLAGPSGLGETQYF
>13|.|TRBJ2-7|TRBV29-1|.
TGCAGCGTTGGTTTTCGGGTCCCCTACGAGCAGTACTTC
CSVGFRVPYEQYF
>14|once|TRBJ1-4|TRBV28|.
TGTGCCAGCAGTGGACAGCACAATAGTGAAAAACTGTTTTTT
CASSGQHNSEKLFF
>12|.|TRBJ2-3|TRBV9|.
TGTGCCAGCAGCGCGGTAGGGGGTACGCAGTATTTT
CASSAVGGTQYF
>14|.|TRBJ2-7|TRBV6-5|TRBD2
TGTGCCAGCAGTCCTAGCGGGAGGTACGACGAGCAGTACTTC
CASSPSGRYDEQYF
>15|.|TRBJ1-2|TRBV19|TRBD1
TGTGCCAGTAGTGGGGACAGGGGGCACGGCTATGGCTACACCTTC
CASSGDRGHGYGYTF
>15|.|TRBJ1-1|TRBV5-1|.
TGCGCCAGCAGCTTGCGTGTACAGGGTCCCACTGAAGCTTTCTTT
CASSLRVQGPTEAFF
>17|.|TRBJ2-7|TRBV19|.
TGTGCCAGTAGTAGGCCGAACCAGGGATTCATCTCCTACGAGCAGTACTTC
CASSRPNQGFISYEQYF
>19|.|TRBJ2-7|TRBV11-2|.
TGTGCCAGCAGACTAGCCCTTCGGGCGGGCTCATCCCCCGCCTACGAGCAGTACTTC
CASRLALRAGSSPAYEQYF
>15|.|TRBJ2-7|TRBV11-3|TRBD1
TGTGCCAGCAGCAGCCAGGGACAGGGGTTACGCGAGCAGTACTTC
CASSSQGQGLREQYF
>14|.|TRBJ2-3|TRBV6-4|.
TGTGCCAGCAGTGACTCGGGGGCGACAGATACGCAGTATTTT
CASSDSGATDTQYF
>17|once|TRBJ2-3|TRBV7-6|TRBD2
TGTGCCAGCAGCCTACGTGTTAGCGGGGGCAACACAGATACGCAGTATTTT
CASSLRVSGGNTDTQYF
>16|.|TRBJ2-5|TRBV12-1|.
TGTGCCAGCAGCTACGACGTAGCGGGAAGGTGGGAGACCCAGTACTTC
CASSYDVAGRWETQYF
>13|.|TRBJ1-2|TRBV15|.
TGTGCCACCAGCAGTGAGCTGAACTATGGCTACACCTTC
CATSSELNYGYTF
>15|.|TRBJ2-3|TRBV6-1|TRBD1
TGTGCCAGCAATCCGGGACAGGGGCCCACAGATACGCAGTATTTT
CASNPGQGPTDTQYF
>14|once|TRBJ1-5|TRBV18|TRBD1
TGTGCCAGCTCACCGACAGGGATAGGTCAGCCCCAGCATTTT
CASSPTGIGQPQHF
>15|.|TRBJ2-3|TRBV19|.
TGTGCCAGTAGTATAGGGGGAGGATTAACAGATACGCAGTATTTT
CASSIGGGLTDTQYF
>17|.|TRBJ2-1|TRBV10-2|TRBD2
TGCGCCAGCAGTGAGGTTTTTAGGAGCGGGAGGTACAATGAGCAGTTCTTC
CASSEVFRSGRYNEQFF
>15|.|TRBJ2-1|TRBV5-4|TRBD2
TGTGCCAGCAGCCGTAGCGGGAGGGCCCACAATGAGCAGTTCTTC
CASSRSGRAHNEQFF
>14|.|TRBJ1-2|TRBV19|.
TGTGCCAGTAGTATAGGAGGTGAAGGGGTTGGCTACACCTTC
CASSIGGEGVGYTF
>15|.|TRBJ1-2|TRBV27|TRBD1
TGTGCCAGCAGTCCGGTGGACAGGGTAATAAATGGCTACACCTTC
CASSPVDRVINGYTF
>14|.|TRBJ1-1|TRBV28|.
TGTGCCAGCTCAAAGGGGCTCACGAGCACTGAAGCTTTCTTT
CASSKGLTSTEAFF
>13|.|TRBJ1-1|TRBV29-1|.
TGCAGCGTTAGGGGGGGGGTCGTGGCAGAAGCTTTCTTT
CSVRGGVVAEAFF
>13|.|TRBJ2-7|TRBV19|.
TGTGCCAGTAGTATAGGCACAGTCTACGAGCAGTACTTC
CASSIGTVYEQYF
>16|.|TRBJ1-6|TRBV6-1|TRBD1
TGTGCCAGCAGTGATCTATGGGACAGGGAGGCTTCACCCCTCCACTTT
CASSDLWDREASPLHF